This TCR beta chain was retrieved from a study of blood T cell repertoires in COVID-19. The V gene end was trimmed by 4 bases and the J gene end by 3 bases; junction bases not matched to a gene: 4. This CDR3 comprises 14 residues. The germline V gene encodes CDR1 MDHEN and CDR2 SYDVKM. The cohort comprised adults aged roughly 18 to 95 years residing in about two dozen US areas. Researchers sorted participants into cohorts using their self-reported clinical history. Assay used: immunoSEQ multiplex PCR; TCRdb lists only in-frame clones, some missing. The sample lists about 270,000 clones, around 90% seen once, with 2.3% in the top ten.

This TCR derives from a middle-aged woman with acute COVID-19. The rearrangement joins TRBV28 to TRBJ2-5; TRBD1 aligns across 8 bases. The sample consisted of PBMCs or T cells enriched from blood (not recorded which). The CDR3 loop is CASSWDRLKETQYF. As DNA, the CDR3 is TGTGCCAGCAGTTGGGACAGGTTGAAAGAGACCCAGTACTTC.